The TCR beta chain under discussion was sequenced for a study of beta chain features in type 1 diabetes. The investigators reverse transcribed all of the isolated RNA, so they sequenced expressed TCRB transcripts. Generated by immunoSEQ multiplex PCR, the TCRdb table keeps only in-frame clones and is missing some. Seen here are hundreds of thousands of clones, 10% to 15% observed once, and the top ten hold 0.017%. A single heparinised draw of about 120 mL on average was taken per donor. This TCR was recovered from a young man in good health. Sequenced sample: naive CD4+ T cells from blood.

In DNA, the CDR3 is TGTGCCAGCAATATCGGGGGGCTAGGGACTGAAGCTTTCTTT. Its protein product is CASNIGGLGTEAFF. The chain joins TRBV7-9 to TRBJ1-1; TRBD1 might be the D (6 bases). CDR3 length equals 14 residues. Trimming removed 7 bases from V and 5 bases from J, with 17 bases in between. Germline-derived CDR1 and CDR2 are SEHNR and FQNEAQ (reference sequence).